Below are 8 T cell receptor beta chains sequenced from a single sample in a study of CD8 T cells in ankylosing spondylitis. Antigens of these TCRs are unknown. Via MiXCR, TCRdb re-called the 5' RACE reads, giving one row per CDR3 protein. The sample contains more than 300,000 distinct CDR3 sequences, 7% to 9% of which appear only once. Study-level results: Roughly eight highly homologous variants made up a TCR beta motif that seemed to typify ankylosing spondylitis blood.

The specimen sequenced was blood, either unsorted or a sorted T cell fraction (not recorded which). The receptor set was obtained from a male donor with ankylosing spondylitis.

This chain uses TRBV11-2 with TRBJ2-6; maybe TRBD2 (5 bases). Trimming took 5 bases from V and 0 from J, leaving 11 bases between them. The CDR3 runs 16 residues. Germline CDR1 is SGHAT and CDR2 is FQNNGV. The CDR3 DNA sequence: TGTGCCAGCAGCACACCTAGCCACTCTGGGGCCAACGTCCTGACTTTC. Amino acid sequence: CASSTPSHSGANVLTF.

J is TRBJ2-7 and V is TRBV20-1; 7 nucleotides align to TRBD1. Unmatched junction bases numbered 10, after V lost 3 bases and J lost 2 bases. The CDR3 extends over 15 amino acids. Germline V CDR1 and CDR2: DFQATT, SNEGSKA (reference sequence). The CDR3 coding sequence is TGCAGTGCTAGTCCCGACAGGGCCTTCGCCTACGAGCAGTACTTC. Translating gives CSASPDRAFAYEQYF.

This clonotype has a count of ten or more. The chain uses TRBV12-3 or TRBV12-4 and TRBJ2-1; no firm D call. The V gene lost 2 bases and the J gene lost 4 bases, with 9 bases spanning the gap. The CDR3 is made up of 14 amino acids. The CDR3, as DNA: TGTGCCAGCAGTTTATGGCGGAAATACAATGAGCAGTTCTTC. Its protein is CASSLWRKYNEQFF.

The chain employs TRBV7-2 and TRBJ2-7, with D unresolved. Looked up from germline, CDR1 is SGHTA and CDR2 is FQGNSA. The CDR3 contains 14 residues. V lost 1 base, J lost 2 bases, and 9 bases lay in between. CDR3 DNA sequence: TGTGCCAGCAGCTTAGGGCTGATGCCCTACGAGCAGTACTTC. Its translation is CASSLGLMPYEQYF.

This clonotype was seen ten or more times. The chain carries TRBV20-1 and TRBJ1-2; 9 bases are a match to TRBD1. This CDR3 contains 17 residues. CDR1 and CDR2 from the germline V gene are DFQATT and SNEGSKA (reference sequence). J gave up 4 bases and V 5 bases, and 17 bases lay outside the gene matches. The CDR3 DNA follows: TGCAGTGCTCATTCCGGGGACAGGGACATACGAACCTATGGCTACACCTTC. This codes for CSAHSGDRDIRTYGYTF.

The rearrangement uses TRBV28 and TRBJ2-7, with 10 bases aligning to TRBD2. CDR1 MDHEN and CDR2 SYDVKM come from the germline V gene. This CDR3 region has 15 residues. With 3 bases clipped from V and 7 bases from J, the junction kept 9 bases outside the gene matches. CDR3 coding DNA: TGTGCCAGCAGTTTCCAGACTAGCGGGCTCGGAGAGCAGTACTTC. It encodes CASSFQTSGLGEQYF.

The chain is built from TRBV24-1 and TRBJ2-1; 7 positions match TRBD1. CDR1 KGHDR and CDR2 SFDVKD come from the germline V gene. The V segment lost 4 bases and the J segment 1 base; nucleotides outside the gene matches: 6. The CDR3 covers 16 residues. DNA for the CDR3: TGTGCCACCAGTGAGTCGGGACAGTGGTCCTACAATGAGCAGTTCTTC. Residues: CATSESGQWSYNEQFF.

There are a few counts of this clonotype. V and J are TRBV7-9 and TRBJ2-1; TRBD2 agrees at 12 bases. V lost 6 bases, J lost 4 bases, and 4 bases stayed unmatched. The CDR3 has 15 amino acids. Germline V gene lookup returns CDR1 SEHNR and CDR2 FQNEAQ (reference sequence). Here the CDR3 DNA reads TGTGCCAGCAGACGGACTAGCGGGGCATACAATGAGCAGTTCTTC. Protein product: CASRRTSGAYNEQFF.